Listed here is a single T cell receptor (beta chain). Its antigen remains unknown. Trimming removed 2 bases from V and 0 bases from J, with 11 bases in between. Germline assignment: CDR1 ENHRY and CDR2 SYGVKD. This CDR3 has 17 residues. Repertoires were generated with immunoSEQ multiplex PCR, while TCRdb's copy carries only in-frame clones and drops some. The sample lists around 64,000 clones, roughly 87% seen once, with roughly 12% in the top ten. The data are from a study of lymphopenia after photon versus proton radiotherapy. Study-level points and caveats: Relative stability marked proton patients; photon patients lost diversity and naive cells. Authors raise, but do not show, better survival with proton therapy. After lymphocyte nadir, photon-treated repertoires showed oligoclonal expansion, especially CD8+ Temra.

The source material was peripheral blood, sampled from a patient treated with proton-based radiotherapy. V is TRBV10-3 and J is TRBJ1-6; possibly TRBD1 for D (6 bases). The clonotype originates from a man older than 75 with esophageal cancer. In DNA, the CDR3 is TGTGCCATCAGTGAGGGGCAGGACAGCTCCTATAATTCACCCCTCCACTTT. It is translated as CAISEGQDSSYNSPLHF.